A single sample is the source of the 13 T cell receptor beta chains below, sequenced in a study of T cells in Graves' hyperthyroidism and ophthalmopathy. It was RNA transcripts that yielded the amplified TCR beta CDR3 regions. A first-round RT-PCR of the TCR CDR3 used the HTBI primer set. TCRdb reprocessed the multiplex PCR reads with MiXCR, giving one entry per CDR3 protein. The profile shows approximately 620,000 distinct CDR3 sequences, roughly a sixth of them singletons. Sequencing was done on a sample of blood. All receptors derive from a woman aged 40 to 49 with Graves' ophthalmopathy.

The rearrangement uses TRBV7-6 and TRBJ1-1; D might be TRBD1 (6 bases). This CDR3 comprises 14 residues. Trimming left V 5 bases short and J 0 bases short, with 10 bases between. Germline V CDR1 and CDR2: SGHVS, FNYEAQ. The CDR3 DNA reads TGTGCCAGCAGCGTGACAGGCGTGAACACTGAAGCTTTCTTT. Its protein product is CASSVTGVNTEAFF.

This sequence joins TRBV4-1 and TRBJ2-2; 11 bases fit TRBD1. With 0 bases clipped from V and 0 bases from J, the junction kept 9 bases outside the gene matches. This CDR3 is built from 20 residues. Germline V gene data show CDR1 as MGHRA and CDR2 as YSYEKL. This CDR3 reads CASSQDPPDRGRSNTGELFF. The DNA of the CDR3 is TGCGCCAGCAGCCAAGATCCCCCGGACAGGGGGCGATCGAACACCGGGGAGCTGTTTTTT.

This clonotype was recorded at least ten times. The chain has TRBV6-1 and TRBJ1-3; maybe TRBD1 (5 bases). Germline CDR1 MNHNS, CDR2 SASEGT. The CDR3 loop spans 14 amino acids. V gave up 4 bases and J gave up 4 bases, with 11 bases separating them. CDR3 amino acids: CASSVQGEGNTIYF. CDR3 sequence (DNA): TGTGCCAGCAGTGTGCAGGGTGAAGGAAACACCATATATTTT.

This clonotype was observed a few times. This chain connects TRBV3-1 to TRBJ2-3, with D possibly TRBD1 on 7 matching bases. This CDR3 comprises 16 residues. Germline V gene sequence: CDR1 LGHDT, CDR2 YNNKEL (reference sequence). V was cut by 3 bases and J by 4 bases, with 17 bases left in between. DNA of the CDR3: TGTGCCAGCAGCCAGGTCTGGTCAGGGGGGCCAGATACGCAGTATTTT. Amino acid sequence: CASSQVWSGGPDTQYF.

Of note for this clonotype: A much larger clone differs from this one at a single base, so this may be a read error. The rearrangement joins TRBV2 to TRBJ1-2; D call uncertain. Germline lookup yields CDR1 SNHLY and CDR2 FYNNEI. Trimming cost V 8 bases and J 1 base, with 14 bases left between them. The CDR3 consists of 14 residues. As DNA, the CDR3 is TGTGCCAGCCTCGCAGCGATCTTTAACTATGGCTACACCTTC. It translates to CASLAAIFNYGYTF.

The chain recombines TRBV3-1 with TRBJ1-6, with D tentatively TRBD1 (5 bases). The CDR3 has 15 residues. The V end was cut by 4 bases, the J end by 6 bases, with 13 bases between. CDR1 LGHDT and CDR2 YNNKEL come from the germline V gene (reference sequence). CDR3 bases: TGTGCCAGCAGCCTTGGGGCCGACGCTAATTCACCCCTCCACTTT. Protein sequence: CASSLGADANSPLHF.

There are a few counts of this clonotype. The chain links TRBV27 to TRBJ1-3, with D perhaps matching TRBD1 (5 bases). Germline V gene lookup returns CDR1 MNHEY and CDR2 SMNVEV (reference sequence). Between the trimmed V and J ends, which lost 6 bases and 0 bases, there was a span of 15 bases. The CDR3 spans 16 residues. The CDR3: CASSRNRPSSGNTIYF. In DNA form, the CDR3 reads TGTGCCAGCAGCCGAAACAGGCCAAGCTCTGGAAACACCATATATTTT.

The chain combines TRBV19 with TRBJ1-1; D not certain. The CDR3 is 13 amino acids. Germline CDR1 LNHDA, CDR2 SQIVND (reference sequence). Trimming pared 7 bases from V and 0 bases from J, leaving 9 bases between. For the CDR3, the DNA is TGTGCCAGTACGACGATAATGAACACTGAAGCTTTCTTT. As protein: CASTTIMNTEAFF.

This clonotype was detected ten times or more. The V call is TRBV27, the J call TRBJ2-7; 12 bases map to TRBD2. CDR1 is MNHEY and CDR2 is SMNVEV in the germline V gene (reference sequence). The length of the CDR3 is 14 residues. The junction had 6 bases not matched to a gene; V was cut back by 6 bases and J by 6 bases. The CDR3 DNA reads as TGTGCCAGCAGACCTAGCGGGAGGGCCCCCGAGCAGTACTTC. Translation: CASRPSGRAPEQYF.

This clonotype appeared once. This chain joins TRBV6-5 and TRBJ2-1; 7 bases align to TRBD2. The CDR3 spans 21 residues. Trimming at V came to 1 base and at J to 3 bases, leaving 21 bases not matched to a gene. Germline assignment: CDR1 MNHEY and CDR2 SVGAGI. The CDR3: CASSYLPPMWMLAEIYNEQFF. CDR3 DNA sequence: TGTGCCAGCAGTTACTTACCCCCAATGTGGATGCTAGCGGAGATCTACAATGAGCAGTTCTTC.

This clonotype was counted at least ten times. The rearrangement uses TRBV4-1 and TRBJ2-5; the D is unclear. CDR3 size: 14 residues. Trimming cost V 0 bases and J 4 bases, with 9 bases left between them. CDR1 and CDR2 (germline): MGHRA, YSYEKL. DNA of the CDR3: TGCGCCAGCAGCCAAGATAGGAGTATAGAGACCCAGTACTTC. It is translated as CASSQDRSIETQYF.

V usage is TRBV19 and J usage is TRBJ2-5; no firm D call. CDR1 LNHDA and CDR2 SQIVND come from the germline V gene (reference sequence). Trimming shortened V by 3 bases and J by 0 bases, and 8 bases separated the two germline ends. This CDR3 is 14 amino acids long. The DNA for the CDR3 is TGTGCCAGTAGTATTAACCATTACCAAGAGACCCAGTACTTC. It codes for CASSINHYQETQYF.

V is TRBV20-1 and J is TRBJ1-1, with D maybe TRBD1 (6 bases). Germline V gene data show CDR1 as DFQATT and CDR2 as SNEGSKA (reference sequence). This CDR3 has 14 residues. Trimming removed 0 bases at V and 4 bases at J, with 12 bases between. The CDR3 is CSAREGGGITEAFF. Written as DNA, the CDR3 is TGCAGTGCTAGAGAAGGAGGGGGAATCACTGAAGCTTTCTTT.